There are many counts of the clone carrying this T cell receptor (beta chain). These data originate in a study of blood T cells in healthy people across ages. Together with a sample-barcoded 5' primer, a J-beta primer mix was included in a second PCR lasting about 7 to 12 cycles. Via MiXCR, TCRdb re-called the 5' RACE reads, giving one row per CDR3 protein. The sample gives around 1,700,000 distinct CDR3 sequences, over 25% of which show up once; 7.7% is in the top ten. Each sample provided at least 5.5 micrograms of extracted total RNA. Germline assignment: CDR1 SGHTA and CDR2 FQGNSA. Trimming stripped 3 bases from V and 5 bases from J, with 11 bases between. The CDR3 runs 13 residues.

The material sequenced was blood. The chain uses TRBV7-2 and TRBJ2-7; tentative D call: TRBD2 (5 bases). The TCR originated in a woman aged 30 to 39 in good health. The CDR3 DNA is TGTGCCAGCAGCTTCCGGGGTGGCGACGAGCAGTACTTC. This encodes CASSFRGGDEQYF.